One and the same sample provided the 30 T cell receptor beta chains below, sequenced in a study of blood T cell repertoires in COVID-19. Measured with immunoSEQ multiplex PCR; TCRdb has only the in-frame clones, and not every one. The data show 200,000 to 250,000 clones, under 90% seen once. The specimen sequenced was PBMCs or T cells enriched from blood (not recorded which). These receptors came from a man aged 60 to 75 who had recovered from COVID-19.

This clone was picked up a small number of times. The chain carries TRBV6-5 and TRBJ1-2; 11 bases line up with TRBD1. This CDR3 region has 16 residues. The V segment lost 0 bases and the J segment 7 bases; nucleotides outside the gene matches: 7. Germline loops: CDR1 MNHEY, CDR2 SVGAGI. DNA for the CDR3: TGTGCCAGCAGTTACTCTAGGACAGGGGGCTTGGTTGGCTACACCTTC. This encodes CASSYSRTGGLVGYTF.

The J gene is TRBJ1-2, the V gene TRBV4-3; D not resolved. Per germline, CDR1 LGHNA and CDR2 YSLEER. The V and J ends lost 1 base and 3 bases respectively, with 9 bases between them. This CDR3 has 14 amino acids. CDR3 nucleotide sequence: TGCGCCAGCAGCCAAGTGCGGGCTGACTATGGCTACACCTTC. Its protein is CASSQVRADYGYTF.

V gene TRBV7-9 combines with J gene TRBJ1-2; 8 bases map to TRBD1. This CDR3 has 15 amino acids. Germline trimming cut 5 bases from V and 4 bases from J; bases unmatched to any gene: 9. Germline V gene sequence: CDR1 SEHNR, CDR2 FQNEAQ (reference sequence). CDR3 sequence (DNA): TGTGCCAGCAGCCCGCCCCAGGGGGCGAGCTATGGCTACACCTTC. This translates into CASSPPQGASYGYTF. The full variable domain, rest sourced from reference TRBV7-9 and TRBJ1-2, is DTGVSQNPRHKITKRGQNVTFRCDPISEHNRLYWYRQTLGQGPEFLTYFQNEAQLEKSRLLSDRFSAERPKGSFSTLEIQRTEQGDSAMYLCASSPPQGASYGYTFGSGTRLTVV.

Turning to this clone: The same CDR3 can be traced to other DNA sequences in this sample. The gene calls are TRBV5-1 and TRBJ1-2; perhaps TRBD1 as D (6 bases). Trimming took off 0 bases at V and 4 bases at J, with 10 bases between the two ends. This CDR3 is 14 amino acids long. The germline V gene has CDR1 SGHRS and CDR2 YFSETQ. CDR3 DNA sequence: TGCGCCAGCAGCTTGGCAGGGGTGGGCTATGGCTACACCTTC. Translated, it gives CASSLAGVGYGYTF.

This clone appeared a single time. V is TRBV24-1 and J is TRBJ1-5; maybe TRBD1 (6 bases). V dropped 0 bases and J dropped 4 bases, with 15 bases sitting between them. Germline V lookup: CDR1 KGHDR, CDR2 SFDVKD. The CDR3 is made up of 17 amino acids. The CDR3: CATSDLPPDSNNQPQHF. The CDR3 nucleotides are TGTGCCACCAGTGATTTGCCCCCGGACAGCAATAATCAGCCCCAGCATTTT.

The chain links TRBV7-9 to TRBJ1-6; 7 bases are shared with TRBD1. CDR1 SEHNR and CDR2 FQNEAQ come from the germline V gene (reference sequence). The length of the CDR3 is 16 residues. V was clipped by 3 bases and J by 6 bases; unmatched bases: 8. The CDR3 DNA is TGTGCCAGCAGCTTCACCACTCAGGGGGTTAATTCACCCCTCCACTTT. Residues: CASSFTTQGVNSPLHF.

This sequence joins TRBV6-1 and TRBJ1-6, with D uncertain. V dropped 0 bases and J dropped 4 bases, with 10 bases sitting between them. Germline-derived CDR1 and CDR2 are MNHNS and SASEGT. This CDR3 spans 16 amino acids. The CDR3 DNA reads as TGTGCCAGCAGTGAAGCAGAGGGCCGATATAATTCACCCCTCCACTTT. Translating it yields CASSEAEGRYNSPLHF.

CDR3 sequence: CAWSVRSGGTQYF. The CDR3 coding sequence is TGTGCCTGGAGTGTACGGAGCGGGGGCACGCAGTATTTT. The chain carries TRBV30 and TRBJ2-3; 8 bases match TRBD2. The V and J ends lost 0 bases and 9 bases, in that order; junction bases with no gene match: 5. The germline V gene has CDR1 GTSNPN and CDR2 SVGIG (reference sequence). There are 13 residues in the CDR3.

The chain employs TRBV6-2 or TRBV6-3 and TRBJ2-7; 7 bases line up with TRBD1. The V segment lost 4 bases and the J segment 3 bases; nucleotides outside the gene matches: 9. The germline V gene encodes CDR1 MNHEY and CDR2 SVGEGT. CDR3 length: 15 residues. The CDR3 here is CASSSEPTGVYEQYF. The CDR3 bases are TGTGCCAGCAGTTCGGAACCAACAGGGGTCTACGAGCAGTACTTC.

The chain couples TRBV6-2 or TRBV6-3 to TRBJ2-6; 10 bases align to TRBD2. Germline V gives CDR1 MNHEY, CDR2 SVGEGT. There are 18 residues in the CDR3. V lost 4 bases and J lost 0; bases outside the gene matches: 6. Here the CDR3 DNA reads TGTGCCAGCAGTTCCCTAGCGGGGGAATACTCTGGGGCCAACGTCCTGACTTTC. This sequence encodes CASSSLAGEYSGANVLTF.

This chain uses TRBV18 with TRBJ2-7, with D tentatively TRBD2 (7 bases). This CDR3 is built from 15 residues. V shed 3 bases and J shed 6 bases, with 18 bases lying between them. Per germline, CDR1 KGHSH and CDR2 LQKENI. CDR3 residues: CASSPSGTPGVEQYF. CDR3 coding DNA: TGTGCCAGCTCACCGAGCGGGACACCAGGAGTCGAGCAGTACTTC.

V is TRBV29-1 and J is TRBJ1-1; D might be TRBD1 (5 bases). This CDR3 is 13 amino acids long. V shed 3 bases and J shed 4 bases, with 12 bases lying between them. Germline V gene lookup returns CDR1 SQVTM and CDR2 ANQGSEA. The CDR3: CSVEQGSGTEAFF. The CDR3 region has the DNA TGCAGCGTTGAGCAGGGATCCGGCACTGAAGCTTTCTTT.

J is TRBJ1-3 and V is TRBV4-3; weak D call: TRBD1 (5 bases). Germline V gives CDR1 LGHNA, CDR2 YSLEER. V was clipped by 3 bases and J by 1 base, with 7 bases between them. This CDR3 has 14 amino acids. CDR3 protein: CASSHRESGNTIYF. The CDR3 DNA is TGCGCCAGCAGCCACAGGGAATCTGGAAACACCATATATTTT.

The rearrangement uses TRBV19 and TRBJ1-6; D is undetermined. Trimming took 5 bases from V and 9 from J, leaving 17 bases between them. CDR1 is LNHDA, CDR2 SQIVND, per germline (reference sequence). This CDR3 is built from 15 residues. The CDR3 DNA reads TGTGCCAGTAGTCTCCGGGTCCCCGGCGGTTCACCCCTCCACTTT. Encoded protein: CASSLRVPGGSPLHF.

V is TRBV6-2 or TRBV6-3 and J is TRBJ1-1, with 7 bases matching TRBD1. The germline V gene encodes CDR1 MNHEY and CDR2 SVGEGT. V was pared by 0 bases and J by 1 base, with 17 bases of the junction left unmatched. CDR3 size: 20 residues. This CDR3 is CASSYSGGDRRRTQNTEAFF. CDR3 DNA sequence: TGTGCCAGCAGTTACTCGGGTGGGGACAGACGGCGGACACAGAACACTGAAGCTTTCTTT.

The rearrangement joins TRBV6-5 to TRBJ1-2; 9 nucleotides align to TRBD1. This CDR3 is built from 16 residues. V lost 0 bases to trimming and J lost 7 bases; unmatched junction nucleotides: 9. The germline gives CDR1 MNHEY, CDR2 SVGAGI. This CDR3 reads CASSYSGDRVVFGYTF. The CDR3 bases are TGTGCCAGCAGTTACTCTGGGGACAGGGTCGTTTTTGGCTACACCTTC.

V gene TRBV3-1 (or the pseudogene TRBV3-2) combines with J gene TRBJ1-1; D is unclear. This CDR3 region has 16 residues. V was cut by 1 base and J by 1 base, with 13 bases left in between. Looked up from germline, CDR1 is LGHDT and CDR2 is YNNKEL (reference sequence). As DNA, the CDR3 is TGTGCCAGCAGCCAAGCTGCGATGGAGGAGAACACTGAAGCTTTCTTT. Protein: CASSQAAMEENTEAFF.

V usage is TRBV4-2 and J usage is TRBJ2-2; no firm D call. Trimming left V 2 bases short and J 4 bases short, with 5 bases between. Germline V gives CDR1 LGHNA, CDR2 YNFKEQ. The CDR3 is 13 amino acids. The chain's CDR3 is CASSQSSTGELFF. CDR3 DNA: TGTGCCAGCAGCCAAAGTAGCACCGGGGAGCTGTTTTTT.

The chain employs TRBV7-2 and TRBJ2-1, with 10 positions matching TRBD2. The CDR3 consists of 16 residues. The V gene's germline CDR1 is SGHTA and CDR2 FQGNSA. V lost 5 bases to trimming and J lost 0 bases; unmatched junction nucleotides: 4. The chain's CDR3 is CASSKSGGGSYNEQFF. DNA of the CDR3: TGTGCCAGCAGCAAAAGCGGGGGGGGCTCCTACAATGAGCAGTTCTTC.

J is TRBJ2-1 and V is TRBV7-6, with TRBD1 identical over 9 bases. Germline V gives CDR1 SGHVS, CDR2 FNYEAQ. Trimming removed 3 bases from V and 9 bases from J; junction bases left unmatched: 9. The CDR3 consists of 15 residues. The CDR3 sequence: CASSFSTGQGFEQFF. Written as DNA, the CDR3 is TGTGCCAGCAGCTTCAGCACGGGACAGGGATTTGAGCAGTTCTTC.

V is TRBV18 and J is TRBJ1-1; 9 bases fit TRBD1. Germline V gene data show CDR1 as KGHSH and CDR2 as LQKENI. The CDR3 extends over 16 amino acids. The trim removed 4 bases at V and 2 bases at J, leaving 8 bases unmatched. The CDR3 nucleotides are TGTGCCAGCTCACTTGCCCGGACAGGGGAAAACACTGAAGCTTTCTTT. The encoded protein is CASSLARTGENTEAFF.

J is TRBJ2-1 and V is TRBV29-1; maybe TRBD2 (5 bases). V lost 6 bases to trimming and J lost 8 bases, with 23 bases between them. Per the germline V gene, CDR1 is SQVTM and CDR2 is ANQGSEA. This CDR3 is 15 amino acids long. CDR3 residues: CSVASMAPQAHEQFF. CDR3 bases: TGCAGCGTCGCTAGCATGGCCCCGCAGGCGCATGAGCAGTTCTTC.

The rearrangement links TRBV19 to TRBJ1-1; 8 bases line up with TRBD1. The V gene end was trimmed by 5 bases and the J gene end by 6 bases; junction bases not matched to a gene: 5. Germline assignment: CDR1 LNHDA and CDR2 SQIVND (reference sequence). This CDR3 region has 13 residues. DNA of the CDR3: TGTGCCAGTAGTCTCACAGGGGGGGCTGAAGCTTTCTTT. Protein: CASSLTGGAEAFF.

The CDR3 is CASSPDGVSEQFF. CDR3 DNA sequence: TGCGCCAGCAGCCCCGACGGGGTTAGTGAGCAGTTCTTC. This chain uses TRBV10-1 with TRBJ2-1; weak D call: TRBD2 (5 bases). This CDR3 is built from 13 residues. The ends were cut back, 6 bases at V and 9 bases at J, with 15 bases in the middle. In germline, CDR1 is WNHNN, CDR2 SYGVQD (reference sequence).

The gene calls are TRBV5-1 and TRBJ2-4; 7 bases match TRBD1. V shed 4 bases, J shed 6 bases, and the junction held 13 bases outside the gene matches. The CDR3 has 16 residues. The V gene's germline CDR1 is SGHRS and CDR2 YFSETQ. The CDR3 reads CASSLGDSPAANIQYF. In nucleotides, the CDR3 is TGCGCCAGCAGCCTGGGGGACAGCCCAGCAGCAAACATTCAGTACTTC.

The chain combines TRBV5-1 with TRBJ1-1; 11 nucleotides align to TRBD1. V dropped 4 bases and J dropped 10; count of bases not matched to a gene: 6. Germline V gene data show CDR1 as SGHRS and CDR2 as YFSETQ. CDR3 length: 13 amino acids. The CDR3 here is CASSLGQGVGAFF. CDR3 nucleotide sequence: TGCGCCAGCAGCCTGGGACAGGGGGTGGGAGCTTTCTTT.

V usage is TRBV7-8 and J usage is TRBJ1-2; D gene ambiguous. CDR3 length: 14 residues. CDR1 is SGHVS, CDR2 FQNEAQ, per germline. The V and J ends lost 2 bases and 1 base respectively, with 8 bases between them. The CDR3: CASSLQEVNYGYTF. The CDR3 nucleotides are TGTGCCAGCAGCTTACAGGAAGTTAACTATGGCTACACCTTC.

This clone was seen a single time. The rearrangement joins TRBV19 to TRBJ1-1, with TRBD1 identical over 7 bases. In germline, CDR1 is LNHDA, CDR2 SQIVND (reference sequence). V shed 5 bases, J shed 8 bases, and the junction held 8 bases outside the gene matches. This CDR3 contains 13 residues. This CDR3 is CASSPTDRAEAFF. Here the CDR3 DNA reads TGTGCCAGTAGTCCAACCGACAGGGCAGAAGCTTTCTTT.

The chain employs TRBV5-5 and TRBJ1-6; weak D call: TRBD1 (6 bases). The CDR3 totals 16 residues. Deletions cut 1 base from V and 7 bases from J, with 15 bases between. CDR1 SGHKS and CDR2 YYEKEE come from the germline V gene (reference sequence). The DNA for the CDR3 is TGTGCCAGCAGCTTGACTGGGACACGAACAAATTCACCCCTCCACTTT. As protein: CASSLTGTRTNSPLHF. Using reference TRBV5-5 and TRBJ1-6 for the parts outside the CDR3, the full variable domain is DAGVTQSPTHLIKTRGQQVTLRCSPISGHKSVSWYQQVLGQGPQFIFQYYEKEERGRGNFPDRFSARQFPNYSSELNVNALLLGDSALYLCASSLTGTRTNSPLHFGNGTRLTVT.

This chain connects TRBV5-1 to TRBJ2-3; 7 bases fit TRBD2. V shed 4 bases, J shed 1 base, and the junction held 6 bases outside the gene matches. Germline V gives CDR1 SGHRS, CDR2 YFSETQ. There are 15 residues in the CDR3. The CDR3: CASSPGLSGTDTQYF. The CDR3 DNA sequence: TGCGCCAGCAGCCCGGGACTATCGGGCACAGATACGCAGTATTTT.